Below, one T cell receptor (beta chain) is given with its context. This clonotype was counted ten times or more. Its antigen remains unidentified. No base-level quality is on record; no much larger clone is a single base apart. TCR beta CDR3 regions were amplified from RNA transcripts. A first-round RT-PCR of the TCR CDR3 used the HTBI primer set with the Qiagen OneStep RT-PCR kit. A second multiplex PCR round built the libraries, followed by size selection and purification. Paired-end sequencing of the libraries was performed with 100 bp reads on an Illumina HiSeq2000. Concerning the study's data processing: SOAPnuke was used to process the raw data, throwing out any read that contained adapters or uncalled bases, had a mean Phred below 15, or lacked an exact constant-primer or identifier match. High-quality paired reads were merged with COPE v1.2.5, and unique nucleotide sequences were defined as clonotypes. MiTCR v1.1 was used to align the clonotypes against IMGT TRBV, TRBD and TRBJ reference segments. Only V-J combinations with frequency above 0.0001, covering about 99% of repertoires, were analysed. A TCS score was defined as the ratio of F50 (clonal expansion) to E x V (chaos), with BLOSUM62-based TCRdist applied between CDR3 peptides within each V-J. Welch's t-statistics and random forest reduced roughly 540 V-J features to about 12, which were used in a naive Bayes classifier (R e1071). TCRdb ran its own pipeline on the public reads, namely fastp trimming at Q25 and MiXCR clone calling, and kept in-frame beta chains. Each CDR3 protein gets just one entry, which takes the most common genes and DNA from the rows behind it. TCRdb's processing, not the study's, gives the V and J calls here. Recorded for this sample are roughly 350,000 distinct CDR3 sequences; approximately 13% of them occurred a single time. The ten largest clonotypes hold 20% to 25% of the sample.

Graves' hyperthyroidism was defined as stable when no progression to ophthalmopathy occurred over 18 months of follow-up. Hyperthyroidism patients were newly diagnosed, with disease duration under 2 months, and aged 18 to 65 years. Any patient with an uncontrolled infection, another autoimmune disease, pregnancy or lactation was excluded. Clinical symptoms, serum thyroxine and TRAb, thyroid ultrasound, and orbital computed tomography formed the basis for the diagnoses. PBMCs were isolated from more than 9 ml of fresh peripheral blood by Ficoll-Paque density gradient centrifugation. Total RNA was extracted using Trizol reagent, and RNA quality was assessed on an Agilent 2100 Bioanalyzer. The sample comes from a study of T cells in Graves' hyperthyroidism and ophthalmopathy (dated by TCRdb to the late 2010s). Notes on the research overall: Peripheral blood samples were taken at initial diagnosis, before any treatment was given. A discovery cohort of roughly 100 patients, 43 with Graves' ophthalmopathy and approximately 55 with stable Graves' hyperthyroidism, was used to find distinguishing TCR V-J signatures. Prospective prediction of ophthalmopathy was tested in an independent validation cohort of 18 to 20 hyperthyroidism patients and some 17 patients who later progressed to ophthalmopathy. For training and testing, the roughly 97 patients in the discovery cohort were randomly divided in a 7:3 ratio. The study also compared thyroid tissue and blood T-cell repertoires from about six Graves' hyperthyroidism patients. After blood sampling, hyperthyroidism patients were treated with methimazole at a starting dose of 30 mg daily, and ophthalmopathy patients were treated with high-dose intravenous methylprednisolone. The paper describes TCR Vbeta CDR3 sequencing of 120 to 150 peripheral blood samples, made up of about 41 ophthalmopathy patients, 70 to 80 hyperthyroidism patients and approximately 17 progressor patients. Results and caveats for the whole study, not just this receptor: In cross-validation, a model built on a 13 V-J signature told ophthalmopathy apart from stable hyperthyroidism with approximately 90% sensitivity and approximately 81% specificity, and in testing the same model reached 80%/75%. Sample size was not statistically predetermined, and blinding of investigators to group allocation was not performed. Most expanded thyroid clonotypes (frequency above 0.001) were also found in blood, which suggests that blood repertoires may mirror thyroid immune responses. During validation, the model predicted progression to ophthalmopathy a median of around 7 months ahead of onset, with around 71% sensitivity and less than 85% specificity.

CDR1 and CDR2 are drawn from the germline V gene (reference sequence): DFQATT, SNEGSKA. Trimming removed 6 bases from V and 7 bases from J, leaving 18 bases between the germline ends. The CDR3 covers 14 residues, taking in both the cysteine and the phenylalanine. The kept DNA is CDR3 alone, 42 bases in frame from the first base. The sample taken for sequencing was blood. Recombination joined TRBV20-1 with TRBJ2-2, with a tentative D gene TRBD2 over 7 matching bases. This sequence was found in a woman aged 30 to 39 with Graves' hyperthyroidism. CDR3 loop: CSAPTRGANGELFF. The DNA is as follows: TGCAGTGCCCCTACTCGGGGGGCGAACGGGGAGCTGTTTTTT.